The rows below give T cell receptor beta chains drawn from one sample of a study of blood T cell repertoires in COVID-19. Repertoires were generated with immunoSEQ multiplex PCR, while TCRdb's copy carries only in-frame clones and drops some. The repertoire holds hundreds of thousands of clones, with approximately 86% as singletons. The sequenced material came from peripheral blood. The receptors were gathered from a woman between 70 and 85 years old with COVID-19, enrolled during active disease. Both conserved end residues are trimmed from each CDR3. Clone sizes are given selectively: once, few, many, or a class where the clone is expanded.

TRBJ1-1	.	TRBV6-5	ASSQQGNTEAF
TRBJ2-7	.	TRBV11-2	ASSLVRGLSFYEQY
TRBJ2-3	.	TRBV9	ASSLAPGSTDTQY
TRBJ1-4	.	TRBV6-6	ASTLQGSANEKLF
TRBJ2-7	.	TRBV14	ASSQYPTGKNYEQY
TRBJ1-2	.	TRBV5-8	ASVPLRGDYYGYT
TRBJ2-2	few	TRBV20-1	SARSSGELF
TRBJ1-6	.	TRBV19	ASSSGGNSPLH
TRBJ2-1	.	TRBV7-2	ASSPRGSGVDEQF
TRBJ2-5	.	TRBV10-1	ASSRGGRGVQETQY
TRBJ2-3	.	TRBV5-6	ASSRDRGISDTQY
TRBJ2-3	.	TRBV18	ASSASAGSDTQY